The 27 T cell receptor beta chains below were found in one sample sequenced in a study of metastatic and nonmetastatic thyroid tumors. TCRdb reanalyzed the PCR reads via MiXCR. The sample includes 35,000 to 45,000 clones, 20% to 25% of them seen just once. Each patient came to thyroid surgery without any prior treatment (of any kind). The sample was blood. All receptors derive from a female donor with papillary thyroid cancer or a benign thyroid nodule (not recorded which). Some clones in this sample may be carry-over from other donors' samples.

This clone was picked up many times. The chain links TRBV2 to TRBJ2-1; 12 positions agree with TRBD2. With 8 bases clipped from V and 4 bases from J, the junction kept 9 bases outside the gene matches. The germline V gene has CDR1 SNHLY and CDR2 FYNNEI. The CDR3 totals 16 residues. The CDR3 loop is CASLPRLAGVYNEQFF. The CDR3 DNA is TGTGCCAGCCTACCCCGACTAGCGGGAGTATACAATGAGCAGTTCTTC.

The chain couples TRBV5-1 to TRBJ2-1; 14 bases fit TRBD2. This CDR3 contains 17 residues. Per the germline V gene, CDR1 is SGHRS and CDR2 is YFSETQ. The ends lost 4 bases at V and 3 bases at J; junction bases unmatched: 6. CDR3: CASSPRLAGGVYNEQFF. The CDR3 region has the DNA TGCGCCAGCAGCCCGCGACTAGCGGGGGGGGTCTACAATGAGCAGTTCTTC.

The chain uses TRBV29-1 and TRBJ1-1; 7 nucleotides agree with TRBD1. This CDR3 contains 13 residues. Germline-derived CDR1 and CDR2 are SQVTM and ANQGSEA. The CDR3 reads CIVEGQWASEAFF. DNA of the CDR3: TGCATCGTCGAGGGACAGTGGGCTTCTGAAGCTTTCTTT.

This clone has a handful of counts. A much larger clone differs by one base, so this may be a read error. The CDR3 bases are TGCAGCCACCGACTAGCGGGAGTAGGTGAGCAGTTCTTC. Translating gives CSHRLAGVGEQFF. The gene calls are TRBV29-1 and TRBJ2-1; 12 bases are a match to TRBD2. The germline CDR1 and CDR2 sequences are SQVTM and ANQGSEA. Unmatched junction bases numbered 8, after V lost 8 bases and J lost 9 bases. This CDR3 is built from 13 residues.

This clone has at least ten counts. As DNA, the CDR3 is TGTGCCAGCAGCTTTCTAGCGGGGGATTACAATGAGCAGTTCTTC. As protein: CASSFLAGDYNEQFF. This chain joins TRBV7-9 and TRBJ2-1; 10 nucleotides line up with TRBD2. CDR3 length: 15 amino acids. Germline trimming cut 3 bases from V and 4 bases from J; bases unmatched to any gene: 3. The V gene's germline CDR1 is SEHNR and CDR2 FQNEAQ (reference sequence).

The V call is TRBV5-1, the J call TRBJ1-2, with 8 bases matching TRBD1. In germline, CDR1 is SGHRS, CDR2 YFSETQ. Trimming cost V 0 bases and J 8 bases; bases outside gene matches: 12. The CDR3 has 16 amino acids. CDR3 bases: TGCGCCAGCAGCTTGGGGCCCCCAGGGGGCGCGGGAGGCTACACCTTC. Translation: CASSLGPPGGAGGYTF.

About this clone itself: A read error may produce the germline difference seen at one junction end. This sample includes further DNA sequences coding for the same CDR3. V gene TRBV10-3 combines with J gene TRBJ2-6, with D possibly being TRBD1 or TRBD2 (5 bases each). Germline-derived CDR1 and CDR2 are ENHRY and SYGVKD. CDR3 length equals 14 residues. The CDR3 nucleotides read TGTGCCATCGGAGGCGGAGCTGGGGCAAACGTCCTGACTTTC. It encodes CAIGGGAGANVLTF.

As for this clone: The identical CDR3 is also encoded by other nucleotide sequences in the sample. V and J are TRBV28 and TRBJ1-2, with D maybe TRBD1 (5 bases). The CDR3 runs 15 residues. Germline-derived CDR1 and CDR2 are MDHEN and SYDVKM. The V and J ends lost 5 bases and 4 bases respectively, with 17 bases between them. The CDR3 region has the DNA TGTGCCAGCAGTCCTCGACGCCGGAGGGGCTATGGCTACACCTTC. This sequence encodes CASSPRRRRGYGYTF.

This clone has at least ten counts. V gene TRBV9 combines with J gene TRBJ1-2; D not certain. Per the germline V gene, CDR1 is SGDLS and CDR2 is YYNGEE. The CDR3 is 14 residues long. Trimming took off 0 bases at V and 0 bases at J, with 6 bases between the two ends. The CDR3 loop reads CASSVGGSNYGYTF. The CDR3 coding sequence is TGTGCCAGCAGCGTAGGGGGATCTAACTATGGCTACACCTTC.

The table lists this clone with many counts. The CDR3 DNA reads TGCAGCGTTCTCCCCCCGGGGTCCTACAATGAGCAGTTCTTC. Its translation: CSVLPPGSYNEQFF. J is TRBJ2-1 and V is TRBV29-1; TRBD2 is a possible D gene (5 bases). Looked up from germline, CDR1 is SQVTM and CDR2 is ANQGSEA. V was pared by 5 bases and J by 1 base, with 12 bases between. The CDR3 covers 14 residues.

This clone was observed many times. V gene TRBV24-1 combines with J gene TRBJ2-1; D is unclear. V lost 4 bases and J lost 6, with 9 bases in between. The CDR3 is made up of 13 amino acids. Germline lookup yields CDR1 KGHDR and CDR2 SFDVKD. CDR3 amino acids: CATSEELGNEQFF. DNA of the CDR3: TGTGCCACCAGTGAAGAGCTCGGCAATGAGCAGTTCTTC.

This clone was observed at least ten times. The CDR3 spells CASSQDSGGAGELFF. The CDR3, as DNA: TGTGCCAGCAGCCAAGATTCAGGGGGGGCTGGGGAGCTGTTTTTT. This chain uses TRBV4-2 with TRBJ2-2; D is tentatively TRBD1 or TRBD2 (7 bases each). Per germline, CDR1 LGHNA and CDR2 YNFKEQ. CDR3 length: 15 residues. Trimming stripped 0 bases from V and 8 bases from J, with 13 bases between.

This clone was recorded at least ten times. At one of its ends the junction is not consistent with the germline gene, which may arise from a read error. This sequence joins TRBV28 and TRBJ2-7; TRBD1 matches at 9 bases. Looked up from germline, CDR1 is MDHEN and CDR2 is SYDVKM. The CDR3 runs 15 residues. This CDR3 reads CTSSYGQGNPYEQYF. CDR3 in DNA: TGTACCAGCAGCTACGGACAGGGGAACCCCTACGAGCAGTACTTC.

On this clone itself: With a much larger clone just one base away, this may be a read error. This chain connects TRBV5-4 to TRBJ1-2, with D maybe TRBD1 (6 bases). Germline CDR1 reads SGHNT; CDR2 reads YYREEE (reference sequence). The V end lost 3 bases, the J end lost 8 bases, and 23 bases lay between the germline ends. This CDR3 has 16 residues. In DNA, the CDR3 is TGTGCCAGCAGCTCGGATCCAGGGGCGGGTAGGAGCGGCTACACCTTC. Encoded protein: CASSSDPGAGRSGYTF.

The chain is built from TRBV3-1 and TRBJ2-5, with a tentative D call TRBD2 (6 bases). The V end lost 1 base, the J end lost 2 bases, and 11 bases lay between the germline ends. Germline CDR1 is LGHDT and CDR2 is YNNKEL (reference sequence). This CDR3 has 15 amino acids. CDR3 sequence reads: CASSQGSRGQETQYF. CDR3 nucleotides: TGTGCCAGCAGCCAAGGGTCCCGGGGGCAAGAGACCCAGTACTTC.

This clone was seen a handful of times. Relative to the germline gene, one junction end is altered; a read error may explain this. CDR3 loop: CASCFGHANSPLHF. In DNA, the CDR3 is TGTGCTAGTTGTTTCGGTCATGCGAATTCACCCCTCCACTTT. The chain employs TRBV12-5 and TRBJ1-6; no clear D gene. The CDR3 covers 14 residues. Germline loops: CDR1 LGHNT, CDR2 FRNRAP.

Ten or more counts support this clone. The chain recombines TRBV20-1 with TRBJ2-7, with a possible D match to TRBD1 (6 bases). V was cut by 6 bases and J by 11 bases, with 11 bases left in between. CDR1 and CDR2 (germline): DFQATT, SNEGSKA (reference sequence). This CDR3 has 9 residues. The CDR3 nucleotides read TGCAGTGCAGAGAGGACAGAGTACTTC. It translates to CSAERTEYF.

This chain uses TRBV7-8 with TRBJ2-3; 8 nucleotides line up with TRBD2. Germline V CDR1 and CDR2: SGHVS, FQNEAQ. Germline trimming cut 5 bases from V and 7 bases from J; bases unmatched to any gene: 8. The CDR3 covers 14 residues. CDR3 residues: CASSITRTSNTQYF. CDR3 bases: TGTGCCAGCAGCATAACTCGGACTAGCAATACGCAGTATTTT. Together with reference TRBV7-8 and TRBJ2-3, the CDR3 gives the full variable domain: GAGVSQSPRYKVAKRGQDVALRCDPISGHVSLFWYQQALGQGPEFLTYFQNEAQLDKSGLPSDRFFAERPEGSVSTLKIQRTQQEDSAVYLCASSITRTSNTQYFGPGTRLTVL.

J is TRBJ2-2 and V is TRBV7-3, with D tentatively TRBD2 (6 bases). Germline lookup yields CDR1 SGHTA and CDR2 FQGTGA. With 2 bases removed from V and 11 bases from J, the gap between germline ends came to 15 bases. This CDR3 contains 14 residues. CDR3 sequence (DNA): TGTGCCAGCAGCTTAGGAGGGGCCACCGTTGAGCTGTTTTTT. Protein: CASSLGGATVELFF. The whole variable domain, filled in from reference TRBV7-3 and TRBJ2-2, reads GAGVSQTPSNKVTEKGKYVELRCDPISGHTALYWYRQSLGQGPEFLIYFQGTGAADDSGLPNDRFFAVRPEGSVSTLKIQRTERGDSAVYLCASSLGGATVELFFGEGSRLTVL.

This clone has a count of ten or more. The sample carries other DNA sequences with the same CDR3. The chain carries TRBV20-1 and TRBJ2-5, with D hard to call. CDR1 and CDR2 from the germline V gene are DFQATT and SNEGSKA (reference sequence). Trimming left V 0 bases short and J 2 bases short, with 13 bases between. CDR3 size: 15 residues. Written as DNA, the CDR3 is TGCAGTGCTAGAGATTGGCGCCTACCTCAAGAGACCCAGTACTTC. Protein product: CSARDWRLPQETQYF.

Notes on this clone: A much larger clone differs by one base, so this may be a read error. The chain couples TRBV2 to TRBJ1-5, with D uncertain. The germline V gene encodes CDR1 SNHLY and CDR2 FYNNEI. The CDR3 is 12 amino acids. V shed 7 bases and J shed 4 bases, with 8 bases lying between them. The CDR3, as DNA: TGTGCCAGCAAGGTCCAAAATCAGCCCCAGCATTTT. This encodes CASKVQNQPQHF.

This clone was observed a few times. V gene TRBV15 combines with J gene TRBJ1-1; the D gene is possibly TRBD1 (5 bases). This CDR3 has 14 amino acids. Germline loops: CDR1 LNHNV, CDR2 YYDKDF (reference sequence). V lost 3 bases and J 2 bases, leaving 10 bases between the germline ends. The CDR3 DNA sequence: TGTGCCACCAGCAGTTCCCAGGGAAACACTGAAGCTTTCTTT. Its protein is CATSSSQGNTEAFF.

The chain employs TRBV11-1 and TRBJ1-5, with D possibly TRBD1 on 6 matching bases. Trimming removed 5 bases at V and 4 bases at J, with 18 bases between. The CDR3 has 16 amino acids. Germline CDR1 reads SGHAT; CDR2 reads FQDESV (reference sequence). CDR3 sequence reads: CASSRGIGGGNQPQHF. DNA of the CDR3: TGTGCCAGCAGCCGGGGGATCGGGGGCGGTAATCAGCCCCAGCATTTT.

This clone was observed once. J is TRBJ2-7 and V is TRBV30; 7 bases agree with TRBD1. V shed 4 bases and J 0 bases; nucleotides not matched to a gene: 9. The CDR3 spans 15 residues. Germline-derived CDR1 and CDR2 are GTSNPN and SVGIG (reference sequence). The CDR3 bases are TGTGCCTGGATTGCTCCATACAGGGGCTCCTACGAGCAGTACTTC. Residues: CAWIAPYRGSYEQYF. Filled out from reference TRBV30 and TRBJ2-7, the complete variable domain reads SQTIHQWPATLVQPVGSPLSLECTVEGTSNPNLYWYRQAAGRGLQLLFYSVGIGQISSEVPQNLSASRPQDRQFILSSKKLLLSDSGFYLCAWIAPYRGSYEQYFGPGTRLTVT.

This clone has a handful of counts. This CDR3 is CASSYGGAGVYEQYF. In DNA form, the CDR3 reads TGTGCCAGCAGCTACGGGGGAGCGGGAGTTTACGAGCAGTACTTC. The chain is built from TRBV6-2 or TRBV6-3 and TRBJ2-7, with 8 bases fitting TRBD2. CDR1 MNHEY and CDR2 SVGEGT come from the germline V gene. Germline trimming cut 6 bases from V and 4 bases from J; bases unmatched to any gene: 11. This CDR3 is 15 amino acids long.

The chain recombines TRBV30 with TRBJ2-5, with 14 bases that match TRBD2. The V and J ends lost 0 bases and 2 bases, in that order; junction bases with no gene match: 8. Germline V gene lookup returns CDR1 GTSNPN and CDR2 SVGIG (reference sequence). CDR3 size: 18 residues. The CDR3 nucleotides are TGTGCCTGGAGTGTCGGACTAGCGGGAGGCGGGAGGCAAGAGACCCAGTACTTC. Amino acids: CAWSVGLAGGGRQETQYF.

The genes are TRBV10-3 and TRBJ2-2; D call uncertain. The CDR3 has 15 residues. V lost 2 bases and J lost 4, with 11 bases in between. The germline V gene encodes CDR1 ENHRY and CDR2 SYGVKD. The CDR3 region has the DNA TGTGCCATCAGTGAGCGAGTGGATCCCACCGGGGAGCTGTTTTTT. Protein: CAISERVDPTGELFF.